This T cell receptor beta chain derives from a study of T cells expressing NK-cell markers. Study information: With respect to HCMV, most of the eight sequenced donors were seropositive, and one was seronegative.

This CDR3 comprises 15 residues. TCRdb re-analyzed the 5' RACE reads; it lists each CDR3 protein once, without DNA. The sample includes about 430,000 distinct CDR3 sequences. The V call is TRBV12-3 or TRBV12-4, the J call TRBJ1-5; TCRdb's assignment of TRBD1 cannot be checked, as there is no DNA. This clonotype was sampled from a woman aged 50 to 60 in good health. The material sequenced was blood T cells: a sorted CD56 or NKG2C T cell subset, CD4+ or CD8+ T cells, or bulk PBMC T cells (not recorded which). The CDR3 here is CASSLEGGGNQPQHF.